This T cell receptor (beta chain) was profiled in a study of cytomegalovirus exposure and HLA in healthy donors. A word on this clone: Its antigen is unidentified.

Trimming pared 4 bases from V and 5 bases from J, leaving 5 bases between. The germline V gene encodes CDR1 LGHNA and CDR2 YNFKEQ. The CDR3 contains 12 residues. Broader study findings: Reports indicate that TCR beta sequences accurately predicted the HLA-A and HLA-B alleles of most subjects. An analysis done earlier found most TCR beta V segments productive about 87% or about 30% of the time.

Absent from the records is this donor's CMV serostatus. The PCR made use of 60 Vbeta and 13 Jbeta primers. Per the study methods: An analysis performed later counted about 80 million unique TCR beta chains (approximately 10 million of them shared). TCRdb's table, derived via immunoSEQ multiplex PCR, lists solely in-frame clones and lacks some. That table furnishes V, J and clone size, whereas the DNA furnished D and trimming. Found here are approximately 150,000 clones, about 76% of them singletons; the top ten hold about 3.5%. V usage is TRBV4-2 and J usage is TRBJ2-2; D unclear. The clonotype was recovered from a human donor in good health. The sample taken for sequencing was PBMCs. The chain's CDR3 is CASSLRTGELFF. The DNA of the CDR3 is TGTGCCAGCAGCCTGCGTACCGGGGAGCTGTTTTTT.